Listed below are T cell receptor beta chains from one sample, sequenced in a study of beta chain features in type 1 diabetes. The repertoire was sequenced with immunoSEQ multiplex PCR; TCRdb's copy has only in-frame clones and lacks some. Altogether a few hundred thousand clones are present, over 12% being singletons, with the ten largest covering approximately 0.015%. The sequencing sample was made of naive CD4+ T cells from blood. These receptors all stem from a man between 18 and 35 years old with type 1 diabetes. Both conserved end residues are part of each CDR3. A D gene is named only where the DNA matches it firmly. Clone sizes are given selectively: once, few, many, or a class where the clone is expanded.

TRBJ2-4	few	TRBV27	NA	CASSSSASGGKNIQYF	TGTGCCAGCAGTTCTTCTGCTTCCGGCGGCAAAAACATTCAGTACTTC
TRBJ2-7	few	TRBV5-6	TRBD2	CASRGLAGDEQYF	TGTGCCAGCAGAGGACTAGCGGGAGACGAGCAGTACTTC
TRBJ2-5	few	TRBV7-9	TRBD2	CASSLVERGTVYQETQYF	TGTGCCAGCAGCTTAGTTGAGCGGGGCACCGTGTACCAAGAGACCCAGTACTTC
TRBJ2-1	NA	TRBV18	TRBD2	CASSPYQRGGLDEQFF	TGTGCCAGCTCACCCTACCAGCGGGGGGGCCTCGATGAGCAGTTCTTC
TRBJ2-7	NA	TRBV7-2	NA	CASSLARESYEQYF	TGTGCCAGCAGCTTAGCCCGGGAATCCTACGAGCAGTACTTC
TRBJ1-2	few	TRBV5-1	NA	CASSISTGTYGYTF	TGCGCCAGCAGCATTTCGACAGGCACGTATGGCTACACCTTC
TRBJ1-1	few	TRBV30	NA	CGGRVSPEAFF	TGTGGGGGGCGCGTTTCGCCAGAAGCTTTCTTT
TRBJ2-1	NA	TRBV7-2	TRBD2	CASSWGLASYNEQFF	TGTGCCAGCAGCTGGGGACTAGCCTCCTACAATGAGCAGTTCTTC
TRBJ2-4	few	TRBV6-5	NA	CASSPRTGKNIQYF	TGTGCCAGCAGTCCCCGGACGGGGAAAAACATTCAGTACTTC
TRBJ2-7	few	TRBV18	TRBD1	CASSPGQGTYEQYF	TGTGCCAGCTCACCCGGACAGGGAACCTACGAGCAGTACTTC
TRBJ2-2	NA	TRBV2	NA	CASTTRGGSNTGELFF	TGTGCCAGCACTACGAGGGGGGGCTCGAACACCGGGGAGCTGTTTTTT
TRBJ1-1	NA	TRBV25-1	NA	CASSPNGVNTEAFF	TGTGCCAGCAGTCCAAACGGGGTGAACACTGAAGCTTTCTTT
TRBJ2-7	NA	TRBV2	NA	CASSEPGSGSYEQYF	TGTGCCAGCAGTGAACCGGGATCGGGCTCCTACGAGCAGTACTTC
TRBJ1-2	NA	TRBV18	TRBD1	CASSPGTGAGYTF	TGTGCCAGCTCACCCGGGACAGGGGCTGGCTACACCTTC
TRBJ2-5	NA	TRBV23-1	NA	CASARSGLLQETQYF	TGCGCCAGCGCTCGATCGGGACTTCTACAAGAGACCCAGTACTTC
TRBJ2-7	few	TRBV28	TRBD2	CASSLVFSGSIYEQYF	TGTGCCAGCAGTTTAGTTTTTAGCGGGAGTATCTACGAGCAGTACTTC
TRBJ1-2	NA	TRBV20-1	NA	CSARRGYGYTF	TGCAGTGCGCGACGAGGCTATGGCTACACCTTC
TRBJ1-5	NA	TRBV6-1	TRBD1	CASSDRTGRGHSNQPQHF	TGTGCCAGCAGTGATCGGACAGGGAGGGGGCATAGCAATCAGCCCCAGCATTTT
TRBJ2-1	few	TRBV2	NA	CASSEAGGGVGEQFF	TGTGCCAGCAGTGAAGCGGGAGGTGGGGTCGGTGAGCAGTTCTTC
TRBJ2-5	NA	TRBV18	NA	CASSPRDQETQYF	TGTGCCAGCTCACCCCGGGACCAAGAGACCCAGTACTTC